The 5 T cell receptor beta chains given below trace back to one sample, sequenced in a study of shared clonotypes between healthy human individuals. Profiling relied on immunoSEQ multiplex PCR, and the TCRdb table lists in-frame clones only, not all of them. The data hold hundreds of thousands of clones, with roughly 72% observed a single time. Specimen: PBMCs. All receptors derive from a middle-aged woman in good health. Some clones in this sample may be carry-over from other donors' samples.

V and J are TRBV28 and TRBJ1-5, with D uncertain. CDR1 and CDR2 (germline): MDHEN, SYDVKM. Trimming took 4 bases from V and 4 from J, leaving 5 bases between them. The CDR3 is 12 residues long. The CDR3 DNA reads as TGTGCCAGCAGTTCAGTGAATCAGCCCCAGCATTTT. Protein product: CASSSVNQPQHF.

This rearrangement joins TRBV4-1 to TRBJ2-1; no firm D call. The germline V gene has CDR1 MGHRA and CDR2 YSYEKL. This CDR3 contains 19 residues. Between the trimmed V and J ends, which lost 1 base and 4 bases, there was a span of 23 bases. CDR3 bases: TGCGCCAGCAGCCAAGGATTTGTAAGTGGGCAGCAAATTTACAATGAGCAGTTCTTC. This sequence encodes CASSQGFVSGQQIYNEQFF.

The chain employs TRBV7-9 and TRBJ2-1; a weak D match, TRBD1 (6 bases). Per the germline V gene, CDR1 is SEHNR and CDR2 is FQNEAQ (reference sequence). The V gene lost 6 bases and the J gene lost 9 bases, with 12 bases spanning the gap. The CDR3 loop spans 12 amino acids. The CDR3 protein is CASSRGQTEQFF. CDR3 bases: TGTGCCAGCAGTCGCGGACAGACTGAGCAGTTCTTC.

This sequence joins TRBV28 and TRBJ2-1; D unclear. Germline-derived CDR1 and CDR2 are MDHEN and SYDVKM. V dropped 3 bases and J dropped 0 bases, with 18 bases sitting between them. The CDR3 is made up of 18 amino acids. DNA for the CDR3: TGTGCCAGCAGTTTTTGGGGTGGGATGAAAAGCTCCTACAATGAGCAGTTCTTC. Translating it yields CASSFWGGMKSSYNEQFF. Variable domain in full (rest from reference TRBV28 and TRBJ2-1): DVKVTQSSRYLVKRTGEKVFLECVQDMDHENMFWYRQDPGLGLRLIYFSYDVKMKEKGDIPEGYSVSREKKERFSLILESASTNQTSMYLCASSFWGGMKSSYNEQFFGPGTRLTVL.

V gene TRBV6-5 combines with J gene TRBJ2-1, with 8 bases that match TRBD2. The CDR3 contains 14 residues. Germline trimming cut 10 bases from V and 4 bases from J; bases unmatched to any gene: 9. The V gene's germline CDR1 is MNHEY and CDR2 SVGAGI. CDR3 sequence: CATASGSYYNEQFF. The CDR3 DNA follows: TGTGCCACCGCAAGCGGGAGCTATTACAATGAGCAGTTCTTC.